This entry describes one T cell receptor beta chain. The data stem from a study of blood T cell repertoires in COVID-19. Across the whole study: PBMCs, B-cell-depleted T cells, or T cells provided the cDNA or gDNA that made up the material.

The J segment lost 5 bases and the V segment lost 4 bases, leaving 6 bases of the junction unmatched. The V gene's germline CDR1 is LGHDT and CDR2 YNNKEL (reference sequence). This CDR3 spans 15 amino acids. As handled by the study authors: Estimation of nucleated cell counts was performed using reference gene primer amplification. The data were produced by immunoSEQ multiplex PCR, yet TCRdb's version contains in-frame clones alone and is incomplete. Clone size and V and J calls were adopted from that table, with D and trimming inferred from the DNA. Found here are roughly 240,000 clones, approximately 85% of them singletons; the top ten hold over 3.5%.

Material for sequencing was peripheral blood. This clonotype originated in a woman aged 70-85 years with acute or convalescent COVID-19. The J gene is TRBJ1-2, the V gene TRBV3-1 (or the pseudogene TRBV3-2); 11 bases are a match to TRBD1. The CDR3 DNA sequence: TGTGCCAGCAGCCCTGGGACAGGGGGGAGTTATGGCTACACCTTC. It translates to CASSPGTGGSYGYTF.